This T cell receptor (beta chain) was found in a study of OX40 agonist ivuxolimab in advanced cancers. The CDR3 totals 14 residues. Germline CDR1 LNHDA, CDR2 SQIVND (reference sequence). The trim removed 4 bases at V and 7 bases at J, leaving 7 bases unmatched. This table comes from immunoSEQ multiplex PCR, and its TCRdb copy is limited to in-frame clones, with some not included. The sample consists of around 19,000 clones, 80% to 90% of them appearing once. Blood draws occurred at baseline, cycle 4 day 1, and cycle 7 day 1. This TCR derives from an adult with an advanced solid tumor such as melanoma, head and neck, liver or kidney cancer. V and J are TRBV19 and TRBJ1-5; TRBD1 agrees at 7 bases. The sequencing used CD4+ or CD8+ T cells sorted from blood, collected in a trial of the OX40 agonist ivuxolimab. The CDR3 region has the DNA TGTGCCAGTAGTACTTACAGGGGTCACCAGCCCCAGCATTTT. Residues: CASSTYRGHQPQHF.